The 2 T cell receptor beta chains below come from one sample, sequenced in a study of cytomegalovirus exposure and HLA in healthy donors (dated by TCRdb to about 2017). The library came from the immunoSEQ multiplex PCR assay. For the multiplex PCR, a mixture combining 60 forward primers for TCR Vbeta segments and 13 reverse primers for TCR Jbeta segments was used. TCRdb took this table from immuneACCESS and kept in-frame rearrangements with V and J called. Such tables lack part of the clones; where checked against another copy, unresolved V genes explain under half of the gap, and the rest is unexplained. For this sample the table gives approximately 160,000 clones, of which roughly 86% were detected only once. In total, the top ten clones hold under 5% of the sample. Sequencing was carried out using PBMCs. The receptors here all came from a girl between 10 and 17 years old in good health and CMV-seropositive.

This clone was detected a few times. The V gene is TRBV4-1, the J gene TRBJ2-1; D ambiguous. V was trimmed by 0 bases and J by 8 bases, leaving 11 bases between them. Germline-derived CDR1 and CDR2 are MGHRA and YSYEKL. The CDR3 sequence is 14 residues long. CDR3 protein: CASSQDPKEDEQFF. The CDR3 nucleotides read TGCGCCAGCAGCCAAGACCCCAAAGAGGATGAGCAGTTCTTC.

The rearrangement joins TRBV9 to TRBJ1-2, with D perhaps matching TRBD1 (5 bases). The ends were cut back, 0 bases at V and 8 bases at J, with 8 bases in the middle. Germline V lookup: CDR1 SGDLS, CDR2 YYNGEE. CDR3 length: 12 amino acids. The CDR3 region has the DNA TGTGCCAGCAGCGTAGTGGCAGGGGGCTACACCTTC. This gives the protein CASSVVAGGYTF.